The TCR beta chain under discussion was sequenced for a study of T cells after somatic rescue of genetic block. Assay used: immunoSEQ multiplex PCR; TCRdb lists only in-frame clones, some missing. The table includes 80,000 to 90,000 clones, 85% to 90% detected once. This clone appeared a few times. This CDR3 has 14 residues. V was clipped by 5 bases and J by 3 bases; unmatched bases: 6. Germline values: CDR1 MNHNY, CDR2 SVGAGI (reference sequence). Source material: peripheral blood mononuclear cells (PBMCs). The clonotype originates from a woman in her late teens or twenties. This chain connects TRBV6-6 to TRBJ2-5; 7 bases align to TRBD1. In DNA form, the CDR3 reads TGTGCCAGCAGTACATCAACAGGGGAAGAGACCCAGTACTTC. The encoded protein is CASSTSTGEETQYF.